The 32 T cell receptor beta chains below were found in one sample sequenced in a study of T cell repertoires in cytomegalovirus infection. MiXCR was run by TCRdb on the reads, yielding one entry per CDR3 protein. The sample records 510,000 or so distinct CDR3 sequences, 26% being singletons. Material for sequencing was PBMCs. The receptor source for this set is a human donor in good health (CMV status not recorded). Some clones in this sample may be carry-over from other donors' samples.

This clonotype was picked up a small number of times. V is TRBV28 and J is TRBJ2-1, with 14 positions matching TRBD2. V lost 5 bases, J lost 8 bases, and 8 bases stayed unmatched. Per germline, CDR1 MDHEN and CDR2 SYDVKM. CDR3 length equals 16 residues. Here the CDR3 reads CASSMGLAGEWDEQFF. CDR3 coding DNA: TGTGCCAGCAGTATGGGACTAGCGGGAGAATGGGATGAGCAGTTCTTC.

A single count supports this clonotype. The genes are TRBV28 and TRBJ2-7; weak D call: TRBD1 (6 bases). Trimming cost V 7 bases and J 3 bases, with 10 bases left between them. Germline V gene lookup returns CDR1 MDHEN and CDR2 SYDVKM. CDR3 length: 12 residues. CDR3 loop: CASNTDSYEQYF. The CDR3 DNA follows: TGTGCCAGCAACACGGACAGCTACGAGCAGTACTTC.

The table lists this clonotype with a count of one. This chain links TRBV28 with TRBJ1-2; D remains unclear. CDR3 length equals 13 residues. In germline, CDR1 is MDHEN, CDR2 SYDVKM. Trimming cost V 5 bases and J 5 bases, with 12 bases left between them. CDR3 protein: CASSAAPIYGYTF. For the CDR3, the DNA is TGTGCCAGCAGTGCCGCCCCGATATATGGCTACACCTTC.

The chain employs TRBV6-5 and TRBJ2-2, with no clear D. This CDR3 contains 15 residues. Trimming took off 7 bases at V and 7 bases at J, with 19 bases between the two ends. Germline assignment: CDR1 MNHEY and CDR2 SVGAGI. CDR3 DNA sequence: TGTGCCAGCAACCATAGGCCTCTTCCCGTCGGGGAGCTGTTTTTT. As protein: CASNHRPLPVGELFF.

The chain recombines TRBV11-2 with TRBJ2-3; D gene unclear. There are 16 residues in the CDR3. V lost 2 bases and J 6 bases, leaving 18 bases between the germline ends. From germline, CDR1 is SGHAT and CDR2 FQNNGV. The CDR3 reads CASSLSPQSEVDTQYF. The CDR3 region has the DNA TGTGCCAGCAGCTTATCCCCGCAGAGTGAGGTGGATACGCAGTATTTT.

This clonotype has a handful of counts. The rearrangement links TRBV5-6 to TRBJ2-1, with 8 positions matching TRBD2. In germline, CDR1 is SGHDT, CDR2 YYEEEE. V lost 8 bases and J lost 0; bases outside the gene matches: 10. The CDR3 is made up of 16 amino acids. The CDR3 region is CASTAEREISYNEQFF. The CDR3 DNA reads TGTGCCAGTACTGCGGAGCGGGAGATCTCCTACAATGAGCAGTTCTTC.

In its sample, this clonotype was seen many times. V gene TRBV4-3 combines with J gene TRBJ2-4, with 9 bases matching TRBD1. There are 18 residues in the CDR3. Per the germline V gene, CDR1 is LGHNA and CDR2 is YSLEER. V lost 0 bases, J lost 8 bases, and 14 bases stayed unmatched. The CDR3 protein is CASSQDQGRGQGGDIQYF. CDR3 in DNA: TGCGCCAGCAGCCAAGATCAGGGAAGGGGACAGGGCGGGGACATTCAGTACTTC.

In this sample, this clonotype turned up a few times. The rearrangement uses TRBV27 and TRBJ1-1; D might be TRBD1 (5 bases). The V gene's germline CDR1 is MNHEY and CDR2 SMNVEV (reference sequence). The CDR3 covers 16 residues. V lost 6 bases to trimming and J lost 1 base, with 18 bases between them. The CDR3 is CASSPDPGRGNTEAFF. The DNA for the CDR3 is TGTGCCAGCAGCCCTGACCCCGGGAGGGGGAACACTGAAGCTTTCTTT.

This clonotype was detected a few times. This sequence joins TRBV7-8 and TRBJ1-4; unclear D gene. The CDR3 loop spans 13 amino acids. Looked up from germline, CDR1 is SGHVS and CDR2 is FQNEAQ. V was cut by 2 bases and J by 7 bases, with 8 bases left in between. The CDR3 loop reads CASSLRPSEKLFF. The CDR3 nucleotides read TGTGCCAGCAGCTTAAGGCCGAGTGAAAAACTGTTTTTT.

DNA of the CDR3: TGTGCCAGCAGTGAATCGCTAGAGCTGTTTTTT. As protein: CASSESLELFF. The rearrangement links TRBV25-1 to TRBJ2-2; D is undetermined. The CDR3 is 11 residues long. CDR1 and CDR2 from the germline V gene are MGHDK and SYGVNS. V dropped 1 base and J dropped 11 bases, with 5 bases sitting between them.

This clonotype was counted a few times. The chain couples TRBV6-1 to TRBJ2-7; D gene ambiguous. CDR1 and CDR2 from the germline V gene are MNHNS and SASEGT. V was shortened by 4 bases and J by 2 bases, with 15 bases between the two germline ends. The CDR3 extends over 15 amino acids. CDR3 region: CASSVLDHTTYEQYF. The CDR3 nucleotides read TGTGCCAGCAGTGTTTTAGACCATACTACCTACGAGCAGTACTTC.

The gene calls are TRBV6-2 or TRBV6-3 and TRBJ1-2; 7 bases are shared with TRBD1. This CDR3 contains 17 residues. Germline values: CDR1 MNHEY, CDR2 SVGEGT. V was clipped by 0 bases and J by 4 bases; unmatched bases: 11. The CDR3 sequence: CASSYSIDRATFYGYTF. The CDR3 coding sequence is TGTGCCAGCAGTTACTCTATCGACAGGGCGACCTTCTATGGCTACACCTTC.

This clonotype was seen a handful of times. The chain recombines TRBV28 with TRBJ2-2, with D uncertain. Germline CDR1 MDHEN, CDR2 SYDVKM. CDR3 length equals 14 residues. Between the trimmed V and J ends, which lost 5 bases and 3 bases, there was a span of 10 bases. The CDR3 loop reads CASSPRTDTGELFF. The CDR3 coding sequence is TGTGCCAGCAGTCCCCGAACCGACACCGGGGAGCTGTTTTTT. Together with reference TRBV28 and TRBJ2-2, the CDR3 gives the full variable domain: DVKVTQSSRYLVKRTGEKVFLECVQDMDHENMFWYRQDPGLGLRLIYFSYDVKMKEKGDIPEGYSVSREKKERFSLILESASTNQTSMYLCASSPRTDTGELFFGEGSRLTVL.

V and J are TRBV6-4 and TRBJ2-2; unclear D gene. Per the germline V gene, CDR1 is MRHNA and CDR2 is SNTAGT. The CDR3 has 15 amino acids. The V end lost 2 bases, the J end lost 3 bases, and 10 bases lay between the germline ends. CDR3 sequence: CASSDVPADTGELFF. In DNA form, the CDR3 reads TGTGCCAGCAGTGACGTGCCAGCAGACACCGGGGAGCTGTTTTTT.

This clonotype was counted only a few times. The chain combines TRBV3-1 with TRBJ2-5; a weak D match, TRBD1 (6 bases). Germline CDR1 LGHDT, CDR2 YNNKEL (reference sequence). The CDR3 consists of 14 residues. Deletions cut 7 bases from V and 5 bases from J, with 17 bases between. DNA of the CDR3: TGTGCCAGCACCTCACCCTGGCAGGGGGAGACCCAGTACTTC. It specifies CASTSPWQGETQYF.

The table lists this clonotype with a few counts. This chain's CDR3 is CASRLQSPTNYGYTF. CDR3 DNA: TGTGCCAGCAGGCTCCAGAGTCCTACTAACTATGGCTACACCTTC. The V call is TRBV6-1, the J call TRBJ1-2; D gene unclear. The V gene's germline CDR1 is MNHNS and CDR2 SASEGT. The CDR3 contains 15 residues. V dropped 6 bases and J dropped 0 bases, with 14 bases sitting between them.

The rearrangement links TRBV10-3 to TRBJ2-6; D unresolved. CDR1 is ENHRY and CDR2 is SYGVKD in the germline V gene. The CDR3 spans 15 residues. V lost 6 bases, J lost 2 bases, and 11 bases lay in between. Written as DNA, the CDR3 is TGTGCCATCAGGGAATCTTCCCCTGGGGCCAACGTCCTGACTTTC. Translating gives CAIRESSPGANVLTF.

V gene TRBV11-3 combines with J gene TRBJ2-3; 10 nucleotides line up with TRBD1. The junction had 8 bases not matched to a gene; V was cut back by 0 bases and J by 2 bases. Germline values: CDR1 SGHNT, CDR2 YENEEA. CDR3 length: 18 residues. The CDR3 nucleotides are TGTGCCAGCAGCTTAGAGCTTTCCGGGACAGGGGACACAGATACGCAGTATTTT. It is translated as CASSLELSGTGDTDTQYF.

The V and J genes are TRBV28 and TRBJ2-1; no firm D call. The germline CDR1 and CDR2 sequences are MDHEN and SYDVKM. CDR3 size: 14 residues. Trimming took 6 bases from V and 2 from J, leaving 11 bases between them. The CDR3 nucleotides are TGTGCCAGCAGACCCTCCACTACCTACAATGAGCAGTTCTTC. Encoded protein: CASRPSTTYNEQFF.

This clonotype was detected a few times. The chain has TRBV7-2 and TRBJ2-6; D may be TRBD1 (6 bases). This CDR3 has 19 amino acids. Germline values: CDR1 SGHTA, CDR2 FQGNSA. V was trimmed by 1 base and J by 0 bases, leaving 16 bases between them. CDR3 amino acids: CASSLGPGHLSSGANVLTF. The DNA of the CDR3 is TGTGCCAGCAGCTTAGGTCCGGGACACCTAAGCTCTGGGGCCAACGTCCTGACTTTC.

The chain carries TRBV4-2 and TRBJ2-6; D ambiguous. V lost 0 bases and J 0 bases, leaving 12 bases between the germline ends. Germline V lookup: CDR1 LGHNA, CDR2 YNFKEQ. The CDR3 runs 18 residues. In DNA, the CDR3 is TGTGCCAGCAGCCAAGAATCCGCCAGGAGCTCTGGGGCCAACGTCCTGACTTTC. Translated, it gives CASSQESARSSGANVLTF.

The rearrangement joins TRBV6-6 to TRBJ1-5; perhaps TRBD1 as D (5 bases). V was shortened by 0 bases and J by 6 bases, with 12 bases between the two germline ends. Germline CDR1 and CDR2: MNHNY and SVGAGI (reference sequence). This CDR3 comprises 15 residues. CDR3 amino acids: CASSYSGGEGQPQHF. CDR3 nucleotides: TGTGCCAGCAGTTACTCGGGGGGGGAGGGTCAGCCCCAGCATTTT.

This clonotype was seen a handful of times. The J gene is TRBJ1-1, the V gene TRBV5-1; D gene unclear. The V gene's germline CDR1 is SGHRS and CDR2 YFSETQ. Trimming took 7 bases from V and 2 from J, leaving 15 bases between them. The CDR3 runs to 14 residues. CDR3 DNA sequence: TGCGCCAGCCGCCTGGCAGCTCCTAACACTGAAGCTTTCTTT. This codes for CASRLAAPNTEAFF. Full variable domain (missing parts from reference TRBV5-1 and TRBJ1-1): KAGVTQTPRYLIKTRGQQVTLSCSPISGHRSVSWYQQTPGQGLQFLFEYFSETQRNKGNFPGRFSGRQFSNSRSEMNVSTLELGDSALYLCASRLAAPNTEAFFGQGTRLTVV.

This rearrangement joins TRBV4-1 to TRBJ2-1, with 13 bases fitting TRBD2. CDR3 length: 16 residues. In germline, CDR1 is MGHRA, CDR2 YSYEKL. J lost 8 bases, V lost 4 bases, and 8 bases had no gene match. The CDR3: CASSRTGTSGIDEQFF. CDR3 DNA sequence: TGCGCCAGCAGCCGGACCGGGACTAGCGGGATCGATGAGCAGTTCTTC.

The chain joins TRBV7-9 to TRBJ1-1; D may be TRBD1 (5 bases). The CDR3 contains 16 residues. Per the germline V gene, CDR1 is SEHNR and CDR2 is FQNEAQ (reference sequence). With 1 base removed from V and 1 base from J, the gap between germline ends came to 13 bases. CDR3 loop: CASSLGPPGRNTEAFF. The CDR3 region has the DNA TGTGCCAGCAGCTTAGGCCCGCCAGGGCGGAACACTGAAGCTTTCTTT.

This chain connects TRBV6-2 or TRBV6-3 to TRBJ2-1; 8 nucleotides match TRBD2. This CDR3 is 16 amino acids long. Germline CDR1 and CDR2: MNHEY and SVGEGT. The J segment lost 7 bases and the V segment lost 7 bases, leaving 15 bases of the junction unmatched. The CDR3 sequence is CASTNAGTRGSNEQFF. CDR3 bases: TGTGCCAGCACAAACGCCGGGACTAGGGGGTCTAATGAGCAGTTCTTC.

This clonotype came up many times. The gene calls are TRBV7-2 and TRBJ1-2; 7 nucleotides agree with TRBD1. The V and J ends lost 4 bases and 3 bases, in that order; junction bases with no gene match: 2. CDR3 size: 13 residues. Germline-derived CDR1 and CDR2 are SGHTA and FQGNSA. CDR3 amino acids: CASSYGTDYGYTF. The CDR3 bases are TGTGCCAGCAGCTATGGGACAGACTATGGCTACACCTTC.

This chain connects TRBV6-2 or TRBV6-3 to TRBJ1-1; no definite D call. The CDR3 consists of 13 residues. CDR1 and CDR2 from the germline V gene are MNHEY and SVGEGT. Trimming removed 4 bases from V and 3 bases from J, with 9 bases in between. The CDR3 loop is CASSFRGYTEAFF. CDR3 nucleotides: TGTGCCAGCAGTTTCAGAGGGTACACTGAAGCTTTCTTT.

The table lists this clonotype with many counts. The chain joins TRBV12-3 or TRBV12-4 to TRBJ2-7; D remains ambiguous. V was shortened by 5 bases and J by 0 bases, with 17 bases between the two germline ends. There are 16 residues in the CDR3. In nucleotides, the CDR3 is TGTGCCAGCAGTCCGCGGACCCGACTCAACTCCTACGAGCAGTACTTC. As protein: CASSPRTRLNSYEQYF.

CDR3: CASSEDQPSYNEQFF. The CDR3 nucleotides are TGCGCCAGCAGCGAGGACCAACCCTCCTACAATGAGCAGTTCTTC. The J gene is TRBJ2-1, the V gene TRBV5-1; D is undetermined. The CDR3 runs 15 residues. V dropped 4 bases and J dropped 0 bases, with 11 bases sitting between them. Germline CDR1 SGHRS, CDR2 YFSETQ.

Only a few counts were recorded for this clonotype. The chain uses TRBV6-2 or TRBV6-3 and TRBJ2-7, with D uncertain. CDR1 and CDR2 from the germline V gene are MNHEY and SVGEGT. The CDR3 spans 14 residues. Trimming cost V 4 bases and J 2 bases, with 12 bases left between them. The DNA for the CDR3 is TGTGCCAGCAGTTCTAGAGGTCGCCCCTACGAGCAGTACTTC. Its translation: CASSSRGRPYEQYF.

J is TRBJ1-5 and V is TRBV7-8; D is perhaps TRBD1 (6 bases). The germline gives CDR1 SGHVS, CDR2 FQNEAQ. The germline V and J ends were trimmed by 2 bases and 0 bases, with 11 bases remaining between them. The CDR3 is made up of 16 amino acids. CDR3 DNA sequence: TGTGCCAGCAGCTTATCCAGGGGCCTTAGCAATCAGCCCCAGCATTTT. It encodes CASSLSRGLSNQPQHF.